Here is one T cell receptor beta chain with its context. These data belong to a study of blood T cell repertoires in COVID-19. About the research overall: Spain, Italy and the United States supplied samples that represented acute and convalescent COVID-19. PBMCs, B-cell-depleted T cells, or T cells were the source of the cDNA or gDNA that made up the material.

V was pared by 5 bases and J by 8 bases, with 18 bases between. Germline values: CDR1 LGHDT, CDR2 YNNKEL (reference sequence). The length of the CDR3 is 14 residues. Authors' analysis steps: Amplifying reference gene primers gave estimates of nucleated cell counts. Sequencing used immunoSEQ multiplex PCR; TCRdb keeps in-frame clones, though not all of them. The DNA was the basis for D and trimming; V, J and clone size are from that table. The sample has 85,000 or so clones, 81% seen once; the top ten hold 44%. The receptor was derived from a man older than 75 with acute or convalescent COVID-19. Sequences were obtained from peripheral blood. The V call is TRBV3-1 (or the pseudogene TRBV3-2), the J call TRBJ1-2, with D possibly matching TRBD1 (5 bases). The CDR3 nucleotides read TGTGCCAGCAGCTTAGCGGACGGGACCGGCGGCTACACCTTC. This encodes CASSLADGTGGYTF.